One and the same sample provided the 30 T cell receptor beta chains below, sequenced in a study of blood T cell repertoires in COVID-19. Sequenced by immunoSEQ multiplex PCR; TCRdb stores in-frame clones only, minus some. Altogether about 290,000 clones are present, roughly 80% being singletons, with the ten largest covering around 4.2%. The sample taken for sequencing was peripheral blood. The receptors come from a woman aged 50 to 60 with active or convalescent COVID-19.

The chain carries TRBV6-1 and TRBJ1-5; TRBD1 matches 9 bases. V lost 0 bases, J lost 3 bases, and 6 bases stayed unmatched. The CDR3 is made up of 17 amino acids. CDR1 and CDR2 (germline): MNHNS, SASEGT. This CDR3 reads CASSEAPWTGVNQPQHF. The DNA for the CDR3 is TGTGCCAGCAGTGAAGCGCCCTGGACAGGGGTCAATCAGCCCCAGCATTTT.

The V and J genes are TRBV7-2 and TRBJ2-1; D not certain. CDR3 length equals 15 residues. The germline gives CDR1 SGHTA, CDR2 FQGNSA. V was cut by 5 bases and J by 5 bases, with 16 bases left in between. CDR3 bases: TGTGCCAGCAGCGGAAGGCTCGGAGTCAACAATGAGCAGTTCTTC. It specifies CASSGRLGVNNEQFF. Variable domain in full (rest from reference TRBV7-2 and TRBJ2-1): GAGVSQSPSNKVTEKGKDVELRCDPISGHTALYWYRQSLGQGLEFLIYFQGNSAPDKSGLPSDRFSAERTGGSVSTLTIQRTQQEDSAVYLCASSGRLGVNNEQFFGPGTRLTVL.

The rearrangement links TRBV23-1 to TRBJ2-5, with 7 bases identical to TRBD2. TRBV23-1 is designated an ORF whose function remains uncertain. The CDR3 has 17 residues. V was clipped by 0 bases and J by 2 bases; unmatched bases: 9. CDR3: CASSQSWLAGLQETQYF. The CDR3 DNA is TGCGCCAGCAGTCAATCGTGGTTAGCGGGTCTGCAAGAGACCCAGTACTTC.

This clone was observed once. V gene TRBV11-2 combines with J gene TRBJ1-6; D not resolved. Germline assignment: CDR1 SGHAT and CDR2 FQNNGV. The CDR3 contains 12 residues. V was shortened by 3 bases and J by 6 bases, with 3 bases between the two germline ends. The CDR3 spells CASSFINSPLHF. CDR3 nucleotide sequence: TGTGCCAGCAGCTTCATTAATTCACCCCTCCACTTT.

The V and J genes are TRBV12-5 and TRBJ1-5; weak D call: TRBD1 (6 bases). Trimming left V 8 bases short and J 4 bases short, with 15 bases between. CDR3 size: 14 residues. The germline gives CDR1 LGHNT, CDR2 FRNRAP. CDR3 bases: TGTGCTAGTTCTGAGCAGGGGCTAAATCAGCCCCAGCATTTT. This gives the protein CASSEQGLNQPQHF.

CDR3 DNA: TGTGCCAGCTCACCACCGTCGGGCAGGGCCTACGAAAAACTGTTTTTT. Protein: CASSPPSGRAYEKLFF. V and J are TRBV18 and TRBJ1-4, with D possibly being TRBD1 (5 bases). Deletions cut 0 bases from V and 8 bases from J, with 16 bases between. Germline loops: CDR1 KGHSH, CDR2 LQKENI. The CDR3 loop spans 16 amino acids.

The chain has TRBV6-5 and TRBJ1-6; D uncertain. V gave up 5 bases and J gave up 4 bases, with 3 bases separating them. The CDR3 is made up of 12 amino acids. Germline CDR1 is MNHEY and CDR2 is SVGAGI. For the CDR3, the DNA is TGTGCCAGCAGTCTGTATAATTCACCCCTCCACTTT. This codes for CASSLYNSPLHF.

The rearrangement joins TRBV27 to TRBJ2-3; 7 nucleotides agree with TRBD2. Germline V gene sequence: CDR1 MNHEY, CDR2 SMNVEV (reference sequence). With V trimmed by 0 bases and J by 14 bases, 11 bases remained unmatched. This CDR3 region has 14 residues. CDR3 in amino acids: CASSLSWAGDGLYF. As DNA, the CDR3 is TGTGCCAGCAGTTTATCTTGGGCGGGGGACGGCCTGTATTTT.

Here the CDR3 reads CASSQRTSGSPGELFF. DNA for the CDR3: TGTGCCAGCAGCCAGCGGACTAGCGGGAGCCCCGGGGAGCTGTTTTTT. The genes are TRBV7-7 and TRBJ2-2; 13 positions agree with TRBD2. Germline V gene data show CDR1 as SSHAT and CDR2 as FNYEAQ (reference sequence). Trimming removed 5 bases from V and 6 bases from J; junction bases left unmatched: 6. The CDR3 totals 16 residues.

In regard to this clone: The sample carries other DNA sequences with the same CDR3. This rearrangement joins TRBV19 to TRBJ2-7; 14 nucleotides match TRBD2. Germline loops: CDR1 LNHDA, CDR2 SQIVND (reference sequence). Unmatched junction bases numbered 5, after V lost 1 base and J lost 0 bases. CDR3 length: 18 residues. CDR3 in amino acids: CASSIAGTSGSSSYEQYF. CDR3 in DNA: TGTGCCAGTAGTATAGCCGGGACTAGCGGGAGTTCCTCCTACGAGCAGTACTTC. The variable domain in full, completed from reference TRBV19 and TRBJ2-7, reads DGGITQSPKYLFRKEGQNVTLSCEQNLNHDAMYWYRQDPGQGLRLIYYSQIVNDFQKGDIAEGYSVSREKKESFPLTVTSAQKNPTAFYLCASSIAGTSGSSSYEQYFGPGTRLTVT.

This rearrangement joins TRBV20-1 to TRBJ2-3; no reliable D call. This CDR3 spans 11 amino acids. Trimming took off 6 bases at V and 0 bases at J, with 4 bases between the two ends. Germline V gene lookup returns CDR1 DFQATT and CDR2 SNEGSKA (reference sequence). CDR3 amino acids: CSAISTDTQYF. The CDR3 DNA reads as TGCAGTGCCATTAGCACAGATACGCAGTATTTT.

The CDR3 coding sequence is TGTGCCAGCAGCGCGACAGGGTTAGGCAACTACAATGAGCAGTTCTTC. Translated: CASSATGLGNYNEQFF. V is TRBV7-9 and J is TRBJ2-1; 7 bases are shared with TRBD1. The CDR3 is made up of 16 amino acids. Germline-derived CDR1 and CDR2 are SEHNR and FQNEAQ (reference sequence). With V trimmed by 5 bases and J by 3 bases, 10 bases remained unmatched.

This rearrangement joins TRBV9 to TRBJ2-3, with 9 bases that match TRBD2. Germline lookup yields CDR1 SGDLS and CDR2 YYNGEE. Trimming cost V 3 bases and J 4 bases; bases outside gene matches: 15. CDR3 size: 18 residues. The CDR3 loop reads CASSAPLSQREVADTQYF. CDR3 in DNA: TGTGCCAGCAGCGCCCCTCTCTCCCAGCGGGAGGTAGCAGATACGCAGTATTTT.

The chain employs TRBV6-1 and TRBJ2-4; D uncertain. The V and J ends lost 0 bases and 10 bases respectively, with 13 bases between them. Per the germline V gene, CDR1 is MNHNS and CDR2 is SASEGT. This CDR3 region has 14 residues. The CDR3 bases are TGTGCCAGCAGTGAAGCGGGTAGTCCAGCGATTCAGTACTTC. It translates to CASSEAGSPAIQYF.

About this clone: A junction boundary mismatches the germline segment, possibly from a read error. The chain carries TRBV25-1 and TRBJ2-2; TRBD1 aligns across 8 bases. CDR1 MGHDK and CDR2 SYGVNS come from the germline V gene. The CDR3 is 15 amino acids. For the CDR3, the DNA is TGTGCCAGCTGTGAGTGTCAGGGGGCGGGCGGGGAGCTGTTTTTT. It encodes CASCECQGAGGELFF. Looking up the rest from reference TRBV25-1 and TRBJ2-2 gives the full variable domain: EADIYQTPRYLVIGTGKKITLECSQTMGHDKMYWYQQDPGMELHLIHYSYGVNSTEKGDLSSESTVSRIRTEHFPLTLESARPSHTSQYLCASCECQGAGGELFFGEGSRLTVL.

The chain combines TRBV5-1 with TRBJ2-2; 8 bases map to TRBD1. The CDR3 extends over 16 amino acids. With V trimmed by 4 bases and J by 6 bases, 11 bases remained unmatched. Germline values: CDR1 SGHRS, CDR2 YFSETQ. The CDR3 reads CASSPAGGLGAGELFF. The DNA of the CDR3 is TGCGCCAGCAGCCCGGCAGGGGGCCTTGGGGCCGGGGAGCTGTTTTTT. The entire variable domain, with the rest obtained from reference TRBV5-1 and TRBJ2-2, is as follows: KAGVTQTPRYLIKTRGQQVTLSCSPISGHRSVSWYQQTPGQGLQFLFEYFSETQRNKGNFPGRFSGRQFSNSRSEMNVSTLELGDSALYLCASSPAGGLGAGELFFGEGSRLTVL.

The chain couples TRBV10-1 to TRBJ2-7; maybe TRBD2 (5 bases). Trimming stripped 3 bases from V and 7 bases from J, with 13 bases between. The length of the CDR3 is 13 residues. Germline CDR1 WNHNN, CDR2 SYGVQD (reference sequence). The CDR3 DNA reads as TGCGCCAGCAGTGAACACTCCCGGGGTGAGCAGTACTTC. Encoded protein: CASSEHSRGEQYF.

The CDR3 nucleotides are TGCACCAGCAGCCCTTCTATGACAGTCACTTATAGCAATCAGCCCCAGCATTTT. This codes for CTSSPSMTVTYSNQPQHF. J is TRBJ1-5 and V is TRBV1; the table assigns TRBD1, which was not confirmed against the DNA. TRBV1 has pseudogene status. CDR3 length equals 18 residues.

As for this clone: This same CDR3 is encoded by further DNA sequences in the sample. The rearrangement joins TRBV7-2 to TRBJ1-5; 7 nucleotides agree with TRBD1. The CDR3 length is 15 residues. With V trimmed by 1 base and J by 4 bases, 4 bases remained unmatched. From germline, CDR1 is SGHTA and CDR2 FQGNSA. CDR3 in amino acids: CASSLGTGGNQPQHF. CDR3 sequence (DNA): TGTGCCAGCAGCTTAGGGACAGGAGGAAATCAGCCCCAGCATTTT. Full variable domain (missing parts from reference TRBV7-2 and TRBJ1-5): GAGVSQSPSNKVTEKGKDVELRCDPISGHTALYWYRQSLGQGLEFLIYFQGNSAPDKSGLPSDRFSAERTGGSVSTLTIQRTQQEDSAVYLCASSLGTGGNQPQHFGDGTRLSIL.

Comments on this clone: The same CDR3 is also encoded by other DNA sequences in this sample. V gene TRBV19 combines with J gene TRBJ1-5, with D unresolved. V was clipped by 4 bases and J by 4 bases, with 5 bases between them. This CDR3 is built from 12 residues. Germline V gene lookup returns CDR1 LNHDA and CDR2 SQIVND (reference sequence). CDR3 in DNA: TGTGCCAGTAGTAGTCGGAATCAGCCCCAGCATTTT. Its translation is CASSSRNQPQHF.

The V call is TRBV27, the J call TRBJ1-5, with D possibly TRBD1 on 6 matching bases. Looked up from germline, CDR1 is MNHEY and CDR2 is SMNVEV (reference sequence). V was trimmed by 3 bases and J by 5 bases, leaving 14 bases between them. The CDR3 has 15 amino acids. The CDR3 DNA is TGTGCCAGCAGTTTGGTGACAGGTGGGGATCAGCCCCAGCATTTT. It specifies CASSLVTGGDQPQHF.

The V and J genes are TRBV6-1 and TRBJ1-6; perhaps TRBD1 as D (6 bases). The V end was cut by 4 bases, the J end by 9 bases, with 22 bases between. The germline V gene encodes CDR1 MNHNS and CDR2 SASEGT. The CDR3 runs to 17 residues. CDR3 loop: CASSGDLWGLDGSPLHF. Here the CDR3 DNA reads TGTGCCAGCAGTGGCGATTTATGGGGGCTGGATGGTTCACCCCTCCACTTT.

The chain carries TRBV10-3 and TRBJ2-1, with 11 positions matching TRBD2. Germline V gene sequence: CDR1 ENHRY, CDR2 SYGVKD. J was trimmed by 7 bases and V by 10 bases; bases with no gene match: 9. CDR3 length: 14 amino acids. CDR3 DNA: TGTGCCACAACGGGGCTAGCGGGAGGTAATGAGCAGTTCTTC. This gives the protein CATTGLAGGNEQFF.

The J gene is TRBJ1-5, the V gene TRBV15, with D perhaps TRBD1 (6 bases). Germline loops: CDR1 LNHNV, CDR2 YYDKDF (reference sequence). Trimming cost V 8 bases and J 1 base, with 12 bases left between them. This CDR3 is 14 amino acids long. This chain's CDR3 is CATRAGTSNQPQHF. The CDR3 bases are TGTGCCACCCGGGCCGGGACAAGCAATCAGCCCCAGCATTTT.

The J gene is TRBJ2-7, the V gene TRBV5-1, with a tentative D call TRBD1 (7 bases). Germline assignment: CDR1 SGHRS and CDR2 YFSETQ. The CDR3 loop spans 14 amino acids. The V end lost 0 bases, the J end lost 5 bases, and 12 bases lay between the germline ends. DNA for the CDR3: TGCGCCAGCAGCTTGGTCAGGGGGGTCAACGAGCAGTACTTC. Its translation is CASSLVRGVNEQYF.

V usage is TRBV9 and J usage is TRBJ1-5; the D gene is possibly TRBD1 (5 bases). V shed 0 bases and J shed 7 bases, with 8 bases lying between them. The CDR3 totals 13 residues. In germline, CDR1 is SGDLS, CDR2 YYNGEE. CDR3 bases: TGTGCCAGCAGCGTAGATCGGGGGCAGCCCCAGCATTTT. Protein product: CASSVDRGQPQHF.

This clone came up once. V usage is TRBV20-1 and J usage is TRBJ1-1, with 9 positions matching TRBD1. Germline loops: CDR1 DFQATT, CDR2 SNEGSKA (reference sequence). Trimming removed 3 bases from V and 4 bases from J; junction bases left unmatched: 12. The CDR3 extends over 16 amino acids. Here the CDR3 reads CSASSPGQGWGTEAFF. CDR3 bases: TGCAGTGCTAGTTCCCCGGGACAGGGATGGGGCACTGAAGCTTTCTTT.

V and J are TRBV28 and TRBJ2-5, with TRBD2 matching 7 bases. With 5 bases clipped from V and 2 bases from J, the junction kept 11 bases outside the gene matches. Per germline, CDR1 MDHEN and CDR2 SYDVKM. This CDR3 spans 16 amino acids. The CDR3 sequence: CASSPPPRETQETQYF. The CDR3 coding sequence is TGTGCCAGCAGTCCCCCCCCGCGGGAGACACAAGAGACCCAGTACTTC.

The chain recombines TRBV2 with TRBJ1-2, with D uncertain. The CDR3 length is 12 residues. Per germline, CDR1 SNHLY and CDR2 FYNNEI. The germline V and J ends were trimmed by 7 bases and 8 bases, with 14 bases remaining between them. For the CDR3, the DNA is TGTGCCAGCACCCTGGGGTCTAGCGGCTACACCTTC. Translation: CASTLGSSGYTF.

The sample holds many counts of this clone. The chain joins TRBV2 to TRBJ2-1; D is possibly TRBD1 (6 bases). Germline lookup yields CDR1 SNHLY and CDR2 FYNNEI. This CDR3 has 15 residues. Trimming left V 5 bases short and J 7 bases short, with 18 bases between. The CDR3 sequence: CASSTTGTRGNEQFF. Written as DNA, the CDR3 is TGTGCCAGCAGTACGACAGGTACTCGGGGAAATGAGCAGTTCTTC.